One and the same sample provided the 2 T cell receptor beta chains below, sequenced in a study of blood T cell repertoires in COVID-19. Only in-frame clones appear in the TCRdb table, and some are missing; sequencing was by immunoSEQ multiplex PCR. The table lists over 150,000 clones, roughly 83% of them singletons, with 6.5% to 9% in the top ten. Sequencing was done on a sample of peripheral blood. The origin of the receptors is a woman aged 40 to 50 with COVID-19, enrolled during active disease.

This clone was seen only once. CDR3 amino acids: CASSPQKNTDTQYF. The DNA of the CDR3 is TGTGCCAGCAGTCCCCAAAAAAACACAGATACGCAGTATTTT. The chain has TRBV28 and TRBJ2-3; D unclear. The V gene's germline CDR1 is MDHEN and CDR2 SYDVKM. The V end lost 5 bases, the J end lost 2 bases, and 11 bases lay between the germline ends. CDR3 size: 14 residues.

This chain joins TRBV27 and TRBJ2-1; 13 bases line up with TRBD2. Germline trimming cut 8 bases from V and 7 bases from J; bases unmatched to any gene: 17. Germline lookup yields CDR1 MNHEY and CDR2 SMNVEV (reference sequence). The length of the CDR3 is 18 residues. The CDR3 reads CASSTGLAGVLRGNEQFF. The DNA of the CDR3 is TGTGCCAGCTCCACCGGACTAGCGGGAGTACTAAGGGGGAATGAGCAGTTCTTC.